This TCR beta chain was retrieved from a study of immune characterization of retroperitoneal liposarcoma. V was cut by 2 bases and J by 1 base, with 2 bases left in between. Germline V CDR1 and CDR2: MNHNS, SASEGT. This CDR3 is built from 12 residues. This clonotype is classed as medium-sized. TCRdb redid the calling of the PCR reads with MiXCR, one entry per CDR3 protein. The profile shows 4,000 to 6,500 distinct CDR3 sequences, roughly 34% of them singletons. Source material: tumor tissue. The chain recombines TRBV6-1 with TRBJ1-1, with D unresolved. This sequence was found in a female donor with retroperitoneal liposarcoma. CDR3 nucleotides: TGTGCCAGCAGTGAATGGAACACTGAAGCTTTCTTT. Encoded protein: CASSEWNTEAFF.